The 26 T cell receptor beta chains below were found in one sample sequenced in a study of T-cell memory formation after mild COVID-19. One entry per CDR3 protein results from TCRdb running MiXCR on the 5' RACE reads. The table includes over 350,000 distinct CDR3 sequences, 16% detected once. Sequencing was carried out using PBMCs or a T cell subset sorted from them (not recorded which). Receptor source: a man between 18 and 29 years old who had mild COVID-19 (a few samples of this study predate the infection). Cell type and time point are not known.

V is TRBV7-6 and J is TRBJ2-7; 7 positions match TRBD2. The germline gives CDR1 SGHVS, CDR2 FNYEAQ. The CDR3 loop spans 15 amino acids. V shed 0 bases and J 0 bases; nucleotides not matched to a gene: 2. The CDR3 sequence: CASSLAGGNSYEQYF. CDR3 DNA: TGTGCCAGCAGCTTAGCGGGGGGGAACTCCTACGAGCAGTACTTC.

This clonotype has only a few counts. The rearrangement uses TRBV24-1 and TRBJ2-3; 10 nucleotides line up with TRBD1. Losses at the gene ends were 4 bases for V and 3 bases for J; bases not matched to a gene: 3. CDR3 length: 15 amino acids. The germline CDR1 and CDR2 sequences are KGHDR and SFDVKD. CDR3 sequence: CATSDGQGGTDTQYF. The DNA for the CDR3 is TGTGCCACCAGTGACGGACAGGGGGGTACAGATACGCAGTATTTT.

This clonotype showed up many times. The CDR3, as DNA: TGCGCCAGCAGCCGACAGGGAGATGAGCAGTTCTTC. Translation: CASSRQGDEQFF. This sequence joins TRBV5-1 and TRBJ2-1; 7 bases agree with TRBD1. The CDR3 totals 12 residues. CDR1 and CDR2 (germline): SGHRS, YFSETQ. V gave up 4 bases and J gave up 8 bases; unmatched junction bases: 3.

This clonotype appeared many times. V gene TRBV7-2 combines with J gene TRBJ2-3; D is ambiguous. Trimming shortened V by 8 bases and J by 1 base, and 13 bases separated the two germline ends. The CDR3 extends over 14 amino acids. CDR1 and CDR2 from the germline V gene are SGHTA and FQGNSA. CDR3 in DNA: TGTGCCAGCCGCCCGGCATTCGGCACAGATACGCAGTATTTT. It encodes CASRPAFGTDTQYF. Full variable domain (missing parts from reference TRBV7-2 and TRBJ2-3): GAGVSQSPSNKVTEKGKDVELRCDPISGHTALYWYRQSLGQGLEFLIYFQGNSAPDKSGLPSDRFSAERTGGSVSTLTIQRTQQEDSAVYLCASRPAFGTDTQYFGPGTRLTVL.

This clonotype was seen only a few times. The chain has TRBV24-1 and TRBJ1-2; D is undetermined. This CDR3 spans 14 amino acids. Germline CDR1 and CDR2: KGHDR and SFDVKD. The V gene lost 3 bases and the J gene lost 4 bases, with 11 bases spanning the gap. The CDR3 bases are TGTGCCACCAGTGATCCCGGGTACGGCTATGGCTACACCTTC. It specifies CATSDPGYGYGYTF.

This chain joins TRBV29-1 and TRBJ2-4, with no clear D. The length of the CDR3 is 12 residues. From germline, CDR1 is SQVTM and CDR2 ANQGSEA. Deletions cut 5 bases from V and 0 bases from J, with 5 bases between. CDR3 sequence (DNA): TGCAGCGTTACATTAGCCAAAAACATTCAGTACTTC. Its translation is CSVTLAKNIQYF.

This clonotype came up a few times. The chain combines TRBV19 with TRBJ2-1; D might be TRBD1 (6 bases). V lost 3 bases, J lost 8 bases, and 14 bases lay in between. The germline gives CDR1 LNHDA, CDR2 SQIVND (reference sequence). The CDR3 is 14 amino acids. The CDR3 protein is CASSIRGGGDEQFF. CDR3 nucleotide sequence: TGTGCCAGTAGTATTAGAGGGGGTGGGGATGAGCAGTTCTTC.

Only a few counts were recorded for this clonotype. The J gene is TRBJ2-7, the V gene TRBV6-6; unclear D gene. V was cut by 5 bases and J by 3 bases, with 11 bases left in between. The germline V gene has CDR1 MNHNY and CDR2 SVGAGI (reference sequence). This CDR3 has 13 amino acids. CDR3 loop: CASSPIPVYEQYV. CDR3 coding DNA: TGTGCCAGCAGTCCCATTCCGGTCTACGAGCAGTACGTC.

This clonotype was seen a handful of times. The chain's CDR3 is CASSLALPMRLAGQIEQYF. DNA for the CDR3: TGTGCCAGCAGTTTAGCACTACCAATGAGACTAGCGGGGCAGATCGAGCAGTACTTC. This chain joins TRBV12-3 or TRBV12-4 and TRBJ2-7; 11 bases line up with TRBD2. The ends lost 0 bases at V and 6 bases at J; junction bases unmatched: 16. This CDR3 is 19 amino acids long.

This clonotype was seen at least ten times. This chain joins TRBV7-9 and TRBJ1-6; D not certain. Germline V CDR1 and CDR2: SEHNR, FQNEAQ (reference sequence). V lost 2 bases, J lost 13 bases, and 12 bases lay in between. The CDR3 sequence is 13 residues long. CDR3 loop: CASSLLQADPLHF. Here the CDR3 DNA reads TGTGCCAGCAGCTTACTTCAGGCAGATCCCCTCCACTTT.

Ten or more counts support this clonotype. A much more abundant neighbour one base away suggests this may be a read error. V gene TRBV6-6 combines with J gene TRBJ2-3, with D perhaps TRBD2 (7 bases). The CDR3 is 14 amino acids. Germline V gene sequence: CDR1 MNHNY, CDR2 SVGAGI (reference sequence). V was clipped by 2 bases and J by 4 bases, with 10 bases between them. The CDR3 here is CASSYGGAADTQYF. Written as DNA, the CDR3 is TGTGCCAGCAGTTACGGGGGGGCCGCAGATACGCAGTATTTT.

In this sample, this clonotype turned up many times. The V gene is TRBV7-2, the J gene TRBJ2-3, with D uncertain. The CDR3 sequence is 12 residues long. Looked up from germline, CDR1 is SGHTA and CDR2 is FQGNSA. Trimming took 5 bases from V and 2 from J, leaving 5 bases between them. CDR3 sequence: CASSPYTDTQYF. Here the CDR3 DNA reads TGTGCCAGCAGCCCCTACACAGATACGCAGTATTTT.

The sample holds many counts of this clonotype. The V and J genes are TRBV5-1 and TRBJ2-3, with D perhaps matching TRBD1 (5 bases). Between the trimmed V and J ends, which lost 0 bases and 2 bases, there was a span of 13 bases. CDR1 is SGHRS, CDR2 YFSETQ, per germline. This CDR3 has 16 residues. The CDR3 DNA sequence: TGCGCCAGCAGCTTGGTTGGGGCTGAAATCACAGATACGCAGTATTTT. It translates to CASSLVGAEITDTQYF.

Ten or more counts support this clonotype. The V gene is TRBV7-8, the J gene TRBJ1-3; D ambiguous. V gave up 2 bases and J gave up 3 bases, with 8 bases separating them. Germline V gives CDR1 SGHVS, CDR2 FQNEAQ. This CDR3 is built from 14 residues. The CDR3 DNA follows: TGTGCCAGCAGCTTACCGTCCCGTGGAAACACCATATATTTT. It yields the protein CASSLPSRGNTIYF.

This clonotype was counted a few times. The chain uses TRBV9 and TRBJ2-5, with TRBD2 identical over 8 bases. Unmatched junction bases numbered 5, after V lost 3 bases and J lost 4 bases. Germline V CDR1 and CDR2: SGDLS, YYNGEE. CDR3 length: 14 amino acids. CDR3 nucleotide sequence: TGTGCCAGCAGCGCCACTAGCGGAGGAGAGACCCAGTACTTC. Encoded protein: CASSATSGGETQYF. Based on the CDR3 plus reference TRBV9 and TRBJ2-5, the full variable domain is DSGVTQTPKHLITATGQRVTLRCSPRSGDLSVYWYQQSLDQGLQFLIQYYNGEERAKGNILERFSAQQFPDLHSELNLSSLELGDSALYFCASSATSGGETQYFGPGTRLLVL.

This clonotype was detected only a few times. The V call is TRBV12-3 or TRBV12-4, the J call TRBJ2-3; tentatively, D is TRBD2 (6 bases). The CDR3 is made up of 17 amino acids. Trimming shortened V by 3 bases and J by 6 bases, and 22 bases separated the two germline ends. The CDR3 sequence: CASSFASRGFGIDTQYF. In DNA, the CDR3 is TGTGCCAGCAGTTTTGCCTCGCGGGGATTTGGTATCGATACGCAGTATTTT.

This clonotype was counted between two and nine times. J is TRBJ1-2 and V is TRBV29-1, with D perhaps TRBD1 (6 bases). This CDR3 contains 12 residues. The ends were cut back, 3 bases at V and 14 bases at J, with 19 bases in the middle. CDR1 is SQVTM, CDR2 ANQGSEA, per germline. The CDR3 DNA sequence: TGCAGCGTTGAGGTCACCGACAGGAAACAAACCTTC. Translating gives CSVEVTDRKQTF.

The J gene is TRBJ1-2, the V gene TRBV7-2; D perhaps matches TRBD1 (5 bases). Germline V lookup: CDR1 SGHTA, CDR2 FQGNSA. Trimming took 4 bases from V and 3 from J, leaving 15 bases between them. The CDR3 is made up of 15 amino acids. The DNA for the CDR3 is TGTGCCAGCAGCTCCTTCGGGGGGATGGACTATGGCTACACCTTC. Its protein is CASSSFGGMDYGYTF.

The V gene is TRBV6-5, the J gene TRBJ2-7, with 8 bases matching TRBD2. From germline, CDR1 is MNHEY and CDR2 SVGAGI. After removal of 0 bases from V and 6 bases from J, the junction contained 10 bases not matched to a gene. This CDR3 has 16 residues. The CDR3 here is CASSYSIRRGAVEQYF. As DNA, the CDR3 is TGTGCCAGCAGTTACTCGATCCGGCGGGGGGCGGTCGAGCAGTACTTC.

The chain is built from TRBV18 and TRBJ1-1; TRBD1 might be the D (5 bases). V lost 6 bases, J lost 5 bases, and 16 bases lay in between. The CDR3 runs to 14 residues. Looked up from germline, CDR1 is KGHSH and CDR2 is LQKENI. CDR3 bases: TGTGCCAGCTCTGCAGGGCCGGGGGGAACTGAAGCTTTCTTT. Translation: CASSAGPGGTEAFF.

This clonotype was picked up a small number of times. The gene calls are TRBV7-6 and TRBJ2-1; 9 nucleotides align to TRBD2. Germline CDR1 SGHVS, CDR2 FNYEAQ. CDR3 size: 16 residues. J gave up 0 bases and V 4 bases, and 4 bases lay outside the gene matches. The CDR3 coding sequence is TGTGCCAGCAGCTCGATAGCGGGGGTCTCCTACAATGAGCAGTTCTTC. As protein: CASSSIAGVSYNEQFF.

This clonotype was counted only a few times. The rearrangement joins TRBV3-1 to TRBJ1-4, with 10 bases lining up with TRBD1. The junction had 3 bases not matched to a gene; V was cut back by 8 bases and J by 6 bases. The V gene's germline CDR1 is LGHDT and CDR2 YNNKEL (reference sequence). The CDR3 has 13 residues. CDR3 amino acids: CASGTGVDEKLFF. Here the CDR3 DNA reads TGTGCCAGCGGGACAGGGGTTGATGAAAAACTGTTTTTT.

This clonotype has at least ten counts. The chain employs TRBV11-2 and TRBJ2-7; 11 nucleotides align to TRBD1. Germline CDR1 is SGHAT and CDR2 is FQNNGV. The CDR3 is 17 residues long. With V trimmed by 5 bases and J by 0 bases, 9 bases remained unmatched. The CDR3 DNA reads TGTGCCAGCAGCCCCGGGACAGGGGGTCAGAGCTCCTACGAGCAGTACGTC. Its translation is CASSPGTGGQSSYEQYV.

The gene calls are TRBV7-3 and TRBJ2-3, with D perhaps matching TRBD1 or TRBD2 (6 bases each). This CDR3 has 16 residues. Germline V gives CDR1 SGHTA, CDR2 FQGTGA. V gave up 0 bases and J gave up 4 bases, with 14 bases separating them. The CDR3 protein is CASSLTWGAGADTQYF. In DNA, the CDR3 is TGTGCCAGCAGCTTAACGTGGGGGGCAGGAGCAGATACGCAGTATTTT.

The chain has TRBV7-2 and TRBJ1-1; D unclear. The CDR3 spans 12 residues. V lost 2 bases, J lost 8 bases, and 9 bases lay in between. CDR1 is SGHTA and CDR2 is FQGNSA in the germline V gene. The CDR3 is CASSLFSGEAFF. The CDR3 bases are TGTGCCAGCAGCTTATTTAGTGGGGAAGCTTTCTTT.

This clonotype was seen more than once but under ten times. This rearrangement joins TRBV3-1 to TRBJ1-2; 7 nucleotides match TRBD1. V trimming: 1 base; J trimming: 7 bases; junction bases outside the gene matches: 3. The CDR3 length is 13 residues. CDR1 is LGHDT and CDR2 is YNNKEL in the germline V gene (reference sequence). In DNA form, the CDR3 reads TGTGCCAGCAGCCAAGGACAGGGCGTTGGCTACACCTTC. The encoded protein is CASSQGQGVGYTF.